These 32 T cell receptor beta chains were sequenced from one sample in a study of OX40 agonist ivuxolimab in advanced cancers. The data were produced by immunoSEQ multiplex PCR, yet TCRdb's version contains in-frame clones alone and is incomplete. Among 45,000 to 55,000 clones listed, 90% to 95% were seen once. The source material was CD4+ or CD8+ T cells sorted from blood, sampled in a trial of the OX40 agonist ivuxolimab. Receptors were obtained from an adult with an advanced solid tumor such as melanoma, head and neck, liver or kidney cancer.

The chain is built from TRBV11-3 and TRBJ2-2; D may be TRBD1 or TRBD2 (5 bases each). This CDR3 region has 15 residues. Between the trimmed V and J ends, which lost 1 base and 6 bases, there was a span of 12 bases. Germline lookup yields CDR1 SGHNT and CDR2 YENEEA. The DNA of the CDR3 is TGTGCCAGCAGCTTAGTTCGGTTGGGGGCCGGGGAGCTGTTTTTT. Translating gives CASSLVRLGAGELFF.

The chain joins TRBV11-2 to TRBJ2-5; TRBD2 agrees at 8 bases. V was clipped by 7 bases and J by 3 bases; unmatched bases: 10. CDR3 length: 15 amino acids. Germline CDR1 SGHAT, CDR2 FQNNGV. The CDR3 is CASTNLLLAEETQYF. The CDR3 DNA reads as TGTGCCAGCACCAATCTGTTACTAGCGGAAGAGACCCAGTACTTC.

This chain joins TRBV5-5 and TRBJ1-1; tentatively, D is TRBD1 (5 bases). The ends were cut back, 4 bases at V and 0 bases at J, with 13 bases in the middle. Per the germline V gene, CDR1 is SGHKS and CDR2 is YYEKEE (reference sequence). This CDR3 region has 15 residues. The CDR3 coding sequence is TGTGCCAGCAGCGCGGGAGCAGGGTTGAACACTGAAGCTTTCTTT. Translating it yields CASSAGAGLNTEAFF.

The chain has TRBV28 and TRBJ2-3; TRBD2 aligns across 7 bases. Germline V gene lookup returns CDR1 MDHEN and CDR2 SYDVKM. The length of the CDR3 is 14 residues. With V trimmed by 7 bases and J by 2 bases, 6 bases remained unmatched. The DNA of the CDR3 is TGTGCCAGCATGGGAGCGGGGTACACAGATACGCAGTATTTT. Translation: CASMGAGYTDTQYF.

The genes are TRBV10-3 and TRBJ2-3; 12 positions match TRBD2. The J segment lost 6 bases and the V segment lost 5 bases, leaving 6 bases of the junction unmatched. Looked up from germline, CDR1 is ENHRY and CDR2 is SYGVKD. This CDR3 spans 15 amino acids. CDR3 protein: CAISRTSGVVDTQYF. DNA for the CDR3: TGTGCCATCAGTCGGACTAGCGGGGTCGTTGATACGCAGTATTTT.

This clone counts as medium-sized. The CDR3 loop is CASSLAAGINTEAFF. CDR3 coding DNA: TGCGCCAGCAGCTTGGCCGCAGGAATCAACACTGAAGCTTTCTTT. This chain uses TRBV5-1 with TRBJ1-1; D remains unclear. V lost 0 bases, J lost 2 bases, and 11 bases lay in between. The CDR3 runs 15 residues. Germline V CDR1 and CDR2: SGHRS, YFSETQ.

The rearrangement uses TRBV7-9 and TRBJ2-3; D is possibly TRBD1 (7 bases). There are 16 residues in the CDR3. CDR1 is SEHNR and CDR2 is FQNEAQ in the germline V gene (reference sequence). V dropped 4 bases and J dropped 2 bases, with 16 bases sitting between them. This CDR3 is CASSSYTGEDTDTQYF. The CDR3 bases are TGTGCCAGCAGCTCGTACACAGGGGAGGACACAGATACGCAGTATTTT.

This chain links TRBV27 with TRBJ1-1; TRBD1 agrees at 9 bases. The ends lost 6 bases at V and 3 bases at J; junction bases unmatched: 8. Germline V gene sequence: CDR1 MNHEY, CDR2 SMNVEV (reference sequence). The CDR3 has 15 residues. CDR3 protein: CASSQTGGYDTEAFF. DNA for the CDR3: TGTGCCAGCAGCCAAACAGGGGGCTACGACACTGAAGCTTTCTTT.

The CDR3 region is CASSLTGVGNQPQHF. The CDR3 DNA reads as TGTGCCAGCAGTCTTACAGGGGTTGGCAATCAGCCCCAGCATTTT. The chain carries TRBV6-5 and TRBJ1-5; TRBD1 aligns across 7 bases. CDR1 is MNHEY, CDR2 SVGAGI, per germline. This CDR3 contains 15 residues. The trim removed 5 bases at V and 2 bases at J, leaving 6 bases unmatched.

This clone came up once. This chain connects TRBV6-1 to TRBJ2-7; 8 bases match TRBD1. The junction had 8 bases not matched to a gene; V was cut back by 7 bases and J by 3 bases. Germline CDR1 MNHNS, CDR2 SASEGT. CDR3 size: 14 residues. The chain's CDR3 is CASTELTGVYEQYF. The CDR3 nucleotides read TGTGCCAGCACCGAACTGACAGGGGTCTACGAGCAGTACTTC.

This clone was observed once. The V and J genes are TRBV5-6 and TRBJ2-7; D remains ambiguous. The CDR3 loop spans 11 amino acids. Germline V gives CDR1 SGHDT, CDR2 YYEEEE. V lost 3 bases and J 3 bases, leaving 4 bases between the germline ends. CDR3 region: CASSSLYEQYF. CDR3 coding DNA: TGTGCCAGCAGCTCCCTCTACGAGCAGTACTTC.

This chain connects TRBV29-1 to TRBJ2-1; D is possibly TRBD1 or TRBD2 (6 bases each). The CDR3 runs 11 residues. The germline V gene has CDR1 SQVTM and CDR2 ANQGSEA. The ends were cut back, 6 bases at V and 6 bases at J, with 9 bases in the middle. CDR3 region: CSVRGVNEQFF. The CDR3, as DNA: TGCAGCGTGAGGGGGGTCAATGAGCAGTTCTTC.

The chain joins TRBV13 to TRBJ2-7; 12 nucleotides align to TRBD1. V was pared by 5 bases and J by 0 bases, with 11 bases of the junction left unmatched. The CDR3 runs 18 residues. CDR1 and CDR2 (germline): PRHDT, FYEKMQ (reference sequence). CDR3 sequence: CASSPKGTGGQSSYEQYF. In DNA form, the CDR3 reads TGTGCCAGCAGCCCTAAGGGGACAGGGGGCCAGAGCTCCTACGAGCAGTACTTC.

This sequence joins TRBV27 and TRBJ1-5; 8 bases fit TRBD1. CDR1 is MNHEY and CDR2 is SMNVEV in the germline V gene (reference sequence). Trimming removed 6 bases from V and 7 bases from J; junction bases left unmatched: 8. The CDR3 runs 14 residues. CDR3 sequence reads: CASRVTGEGQPQHF. CDR3 nucleotide sequence: TGTGCCAGCAGAGTGACAGGGGAGGGCCAGCCCCAGCATTTT.

The chain joins TRBV9 to TRBJ2-7; D gene ambiguous. Germline assignment: CDR1 SGDLS and CDR2 YYNGEE. The V end lost 0 bases, the J end lost 3 bases, and 16 bases lay between the germline ends. The length of the CDR3 is 16 residues. As DNA, the CDR3 is TGTGCCAGCAGCGTAGAGGCTCGTGGATTGGACTACGAGCAGTACTTC. Amino acids: CASSVEARGLDYEQYF.

This sequence joins TRBV13 and TRBJ2-7; 10 nucleotides agree with TRBD1. Germline V CDR1 and CDR2: PRHDT, FYEKMQ (reference sequence). There are 16 residues in the CDR3. V lost 1 base, J lost 2 bases, and 5 bases stayed unmatched. Here the CDR3 DNA reads TGTGCCAGCAGCTTAGCCGGGACAGGGGAAACCTACGAGCAGTACTTC. Its protein product is CASSLAGTGETYEQYF.

The chain carries TRBV27 and TRBJ2-3, with TRBD1 matching 8 bases. CDR1 MNHEY and CDR2 SMNVEV come from the germline V gene (reference sequence). The CDR3 runs to 16 residues. Unmatched junction bases numbered 6, after V lost 0 bases and J lost 4 bases. The CDR3 DNA reads as TGTGCCAGCAGTTTATCGACAGGGGCCGGTGCAGATACGCAGTATTTT. Encoded protein: CASSLSTGAGADTQYF.

The chain couples TRBV28 to TRBJ1-2; possibly TRBD1 for D (5 bases). V dropped 1 base and J dropped 7 bases, with 7 bases sitting between them. Looked up from germline, CDR1 is MDHEN and CDR2 is SYDVKM. This CDR3 region has 12 residues. CDR3 loop: CASSLYRGGYTF. CDR3 coding DNA: TGTGCCAGCAGTTTATATAGGGGTGGCTACACCTTC.

The chain links TRBV4-1 to TRBJ2-7; 10 nucleotides line up with TRBD2. Germline CDR1 and CDR2: MGHRA and YSYEKL. The CDR3 contains 16 residues. The junction had 5 bases not matched to a gene; V was cut back by 0 bases and J by 3 bases. The CDR3 DNA reads as TGCGCCAGCAGCCAAGAGTCAACTAGCGGGGACTACGAGCAGTACTTC. The encoded protein is CASSQESTSGDYEQYF.

This chain uses TRBV19 with TRBJ2-7; D remains ambiguous. This CDR3 is 12 amino acids long. CDR1 is LNHDA, CDR2 SQIVND, per germline (reference sequence). CDR3 amino acids: CRNELSSYEQYF. The CDR3 region has the DNA TGTAGAAATGAACTCAGCTCCTACGAGCAGTACTTC.

The chain uses TRBV19 and TRBJ1-5; D not certain. Trimming removed 6 bases from V and 0 bases from J, with 21 bases in between. The CDR3 runs 18 residues. CDR1 and CDR2 from the germline V gene are LNHDA and SQIVND (reference sequence). The CDR3 nucleotides are TGTGCCAGTAGCAATCTTGTCAAATTTGTCGTTAGCAATCAGCCCCAGCATTTT. It specifies CASSNLVKFVVSNQPQHF.

Here the CDR3 reads CAWSVSSNQPQHF. The DNA for the CDR3 is TGTGCCTGGAGTGTAAGTAGCAATCAGCCCCAGCATTTT. The chain links TRBV30 to TRBJ1-5; D is unclear. Looked up from germline, CDR1 is GTSNPN and CDR2 is SVGIG (reference sequence). V was pared by 0 bases and J by 0 bases, with 3 bases between. This CDR3 is 13 amino acids long.

The genes are TRBV11-2 and TRBJ2-3; D gene ambiguous. The CDR3 has 14 amino acids. The V gene's germline CDR1 is SGHAT and CDR2 FQNNGV. V was pared by 2 bases and J by 3 bases, with 9 bases between. In nucleotides, the CDR3 is TGTGCCAGCAGCTTAAGTTATGGGACAGATACGCAGTATTTT. It encodes CASSLSYGTDTQYF.

This clone was observed once. CDR3 DNA: TGTGCCAGCAGCTTAACAAGGGGACCGACAGATACGCAGTATTTT. Its translation: CASSLTRGPTDTQYF. This chain links TRBV11-2 with TRBJ2-3; either TRBD1 or TRBD2 may supply D (5 bases each). CDR1 and CDR2 from the germline V gene are SGHAT and FQNNGV. The V end lost 2 bases, the J end lost 3 bases, and 12 bases lay between the germline ends. The CDR3 length is 15 residues.

This chain uses TRBV7-9 with TRBJ2-7; TRBD2 agrees at 7 bases. CDR3 length: 13 amino acids. With V trimmed by 5 bases and J by 6 bases, 7 bases remained unmatched. The germline V gene has CDR1 SEHNR and CDR2 FQNEAQ (reference sequence). CDR3 sequence (DNA): TGTGCCAGCAGCCTACTAGCGAGGGGCGAGCAGTACTTC. Its protein is CASSLLARGEQYF.

This chain connects TRBV4-1 to TRBJ2-2; no definite D call. V was cut by 3 bases and J by 2 bases, with 10 bases left in between. Germline CDR1 and CDR2: MGHRA and YSYEKL. There are 15 residues in the CDR3. CDR3 DNA sequence: TGCGCCAGCAGCCACTCCGACTCCAACACCGGGGAGCTGTTTTTT. Translating it yields CASSHSDSNTGELFF.

This sequence joins TRBV6-5 and TRBJ2-1, with D tentatively TRBD2 (5 bases). Germline V lookup: CDR1 MNHEY, CDR2 SVGAGI. The CDR3 runs 15 residues. The ends were cut back, 5 bases at V and 0 bases at J, with 11 bases in the middle. CDR3 DNA sequence: TGTGCCAGCAGTGCCTCGGGGAGCTCCTACAATGAGCAGTTCTTC. It yields the protein CASSASGSSYNEQFF.

This clone was seen a few times. The chain couples TRBV29-1 to TRBJ1-1; weak D call: TRBD1 (5 bases). V was cut by 7 bases and J by 7 bases, with 13 bases left in between. The CDR3 has 11 residues. CDR1 is SQVTM and CDR2 is ANQGSEA in the germline V gene. CDR3 in DNA: TGCAGCGCCGGAGGGGCATATGAAGCTTTCTTT. Translating it yields CSAGGAYEAFF.

This clone was picked up one time. The chain recombines TRBV5-1 with TRBJ2-2; D is perhaps TRBD1 (5 bases). Germline V CDR1 and CDR2: SGHRS, YFSETQ. Trimming took 5 bases from V and 7 from J, leaving 6 bases between them. The CDR3 has 11 amino acids. The chain's CDR3 is CASRTGGELFF. Written as DNA, the CDR3 is TGCGCCAGCAGAACAGGCGGGGAGCTGTTTTTT.

The rearrangement joins TRBV27 to TRBJ2-7; D perhaps matches TRBD1 (5 bases). Per germline, CDR1 MNHEY and CDR2 SMNVEV (reference sequence). The CDR3 contains 15 residues. Trimming took off 4 bases at V and 2 bases at J, with 15 bases between the two ends. The DNA for the CDR3 is TGTGCCAGCAGTTGGAAGGACACGAATCCCTACGAGCAGTACTTC. Its protein product is CASSWKDTNPYEQYF.

This sequence joins TRBV11-2 and TRBJ2-1, with 8 bases lining up with TRBD2. Germline CDR1 SGHAT, CDR2 FQNNGV. This CDR3 region has 16 residues. Germline trimming cut 4 bases from V and 4 bases from J; bases unmatched to any gene: 9. CDR3 amino acids: CASSSRETSVYNEQFF. The CDR3 bases are TGTGCCAGCAGCTCAAGGGAGACTAGCGTATACAATGAGCAGTTCTTC.

In DNA, the CDR3 is TGTGCCAGCAGCGAGGACTTTCAATCCTACGAGCAGTACTTC. This gives the protein CASSEDFQSYEQYF. The chain couples TRBV9 to TRBJ2-7; possibly TRBD2 for D (5 bases). Germline CDR1 and CDR2: SGDLS and YYNGEE. The V end was cut by 3 bases, the J end by 1 base, with 11 bases between. The CDR3 consists of 14 residues.